A selection of T cell receptor beta chains follows, all from one sample in a study of T cell repertoires in cytomegalovirus infection. From the reads, TCRdb called clonotypes with MiXCR, one entry per CDR3 protein. The sample has some 150,000 distinct CDR3 sequences; approximately 5.9% are singletons. Source material: PBMCs. These receptors were taken from a human donor in good health (CMV status not recorded). Some clones in this sample may be carry-over from other donors' samples. Each CDR3 is given with its conserved first and last residue. The D gene is left open where the match is weak. Clone size is stated in some rows and not others, as once, few, many or a class when expanded.

v_call	clone_size	d_call	j_call	cdr3_nt	cdr3_aa
TRBV20-1	few	-	TRBJ1-4	TGCAGTGCTAGATCAGACGAAAAACTGTTTTTT	CSARSDEKLFF
TRBV3-1	-	-	TRBJ1-5	TGTGCCAGCAGCCGCCAGCAGAATCAGCCCCAGCATTTT	CASSRQQNQPQHF
TRBV7-2	many	TRBD2	TRBJ2-2	TGTGCCAGCAGCTCGGGACTAGCGGGGGGCGGGGAGCTGTTTTTT	CASSSGLAGGGELFF
TRBV19	-	-	TRBJ1-3	TGTGCCAGCCGCGAAGCGCACTCTGGAAACACCATATATTTT	CASREAHSGNTIYF
TRBV24-1	many	TRBD1	TRBJ1-4	TGTGCCACCAGCAATACAGGGGGCGGTGAAAAACTGTTTTTT	CATSNTGGGEKLFF
TRBV5-1	many	-	TRBJ1-1	TGTGCCAGCAGCTTACAAGGGAACACTGAAGCTTTCTTT	CASSLQGNTEAFF
TRBV30	-	-	TRBJ2-5	TGTGCCTGGAGTGCCGGAATTAAGGAGACCCAGTACTTC	CAWSAGIKETQYF
TRBV14	-	TRBD1	TRBJ1-1	TGTGCCAGCAGCCTAGACAGGGTGTACACTGAAGCTTTCTTT	CASSLDRVYTEAFF
TRBV20-1	few	-	TRBJ1-6	TGCAGTGCTGGCGAGATTTCCTATAATTCACCCCTCCACTTT	CSAGEISYNSPLHF
TRBV7-3	many	TRBD1	TRBJ2-3	TGTGCCAGCAGCTTAAGGACAGGGTGGTTGGATACGCAGTATTTT	CASSLRTGWLDTQYF
TRBV5-1	many	-	TRBJ2-7	TGCGCCAGCAGCCCTGACAGTGTTTACGAGCAGTACTTC	CASSPDSVYEQYF
TRBV4-2	many	-	TRBJ2-5	TGTGCCAGCAGCCGAGTAGCTGGTGCACAAGAGACCCAGTACTTC	CASSRVAGAQETQYF
TRBV20-1	-	TRBD1	TRBJ2-4	TGCAGTGCTAGAGAGCGGCAGGGGGTAAACATTCAGTACTTC	CSARERQGVNIQYF
TRBV20-1	many	TRBD2	TRBJ2-7	TGCAGTGCTAGATCCGCATCGGGACTAGTAGGGGGCGAGCAGTACTTC	CSARSASGLVGGEQYF
TRBV28	-	-	TRBJ1-6	TGTGCCAGCAGTTCCGGGGGAAAGTCCTATAATTCACCCCTCCACTTT	CASSSGGKSYNSPLHF
TRBV20-1	many	-	TRBJ1-6	TGCAGTGCTAATTCCGGCCCGAGCTCACCCCTCCACTTT	CSANSGPSSPLHF
TRBV11-2	-	-	TRBJ1-1	TGTGCCAGCAGCTTAAGAGGTTTTGGGAACATGAACACTGAAGCTTTCTTT	CASSLRGFGNMNTEAFF
TRBV19	few	-	TRBJ1-1	TGTGCCAGTAGCTCCTTGGAAGGGTATACTGAAGCTTTCTTT	CASSSLEGYTEAFF
TRBV12-3/TRBV12-4	many	-	TRBJ2-1	TGTGCCAGCAGTGCCGGGCCCTCCAATGAGCAGTTCTTC	CASSAGPSNEQFF
TRBV2	few	-	TRBJ1-1	TGTGCCAAGACTTCGGGCAGGAACACTGAAGCTTTCTTT	CAKTSGRNTEAFF
TRBV7-2	many	-	TRBJ2-5	TGTGCCAGCAGTTCCACTTACCAAGAGACCCAGTACTTC	CASSSTYQETQYF
TRBV14	many	-	TRBJ1-1	TGTGCCAGCAGCCAAGATTTTTGGGGATACACTGAAGCTTTCTTT	CASSQDFWGYTEAFF
TRBV10-2	few	TRBD1	TRBJ1-1	TGCGCCAGTAGACAGGGAGGCGCCACTGAAGCTTTCTTT	CASRQGGATEAFF
TRBV7-2	many	-	TRBJ1-1	TGTGCCAGCAGTATTAGGGCCTCTTGGGACACTGAAGCTTTCTTT	CASSIRASWDTEAFF
TRBV18	many	-	TRBJ1-5	TGTGCCAGCTCACCAAGTTCCAGTCACAAGCCCCAGCATTTT	CASSPSSSHKPQHF
TRBV12-5	few	TRBD1	TRBJ1-1	TGTGCTAGTGGTTTGGCACTATTCCCACAGGGGGGGATGAACACTGAAGCTTTCTTT	CASGLALFPQGGMNTEAFF
TRBV7-7	-	TRBD2	TRBJ2-3	TGTGCTAGCAGCTCGGGACTAGCAGGGGATACGCAGTATTTT	CASSSGLAGDTQYF
TRBV7-2	many	-	TRBJ2-3	TGTGCCAGCAGCTTCAAGGATACGCAGTATTTT	CASSFKDTQYF
TRBV7-3	many	TRBD1	TRBJ2-3	TGTGCCAGCAGCTTAACGATCAGGGACAGGGAAAGAGATACGCAGTATTTT	CASSLTIRDRERDTQYF
TRBV19	many	TRBD2	TRBJ2-1	TGTGCCAGTACTTATAGTGGGACTAGCGGGGGAGCCCCATACTTC	CASTYSGTSGGAPYF
TRBV12-3/TRBV12-4	many	TRBD1	TRBJ1-2	TGTGCCAGCAGCCCATGGGACAGCAGCTACACCTTC	CASSPWDSSYTF
TRBV7-2	many	-	TRBJ2-7	TGTGCCAGCAGCTTAGGTCCCGGGATTAGTTTCGACGAGCAGTACTTC	CASSLGPGISFDEQYF
TRBV20-1	few	-	TRBJ1-5	TGCAGTGCTAGTCCGGGGCCGGAGCAGCCCCAGCATTTT	CSASPGPEQPQHF
TRBV28	many	TRBD2	TRBJ2-6	TGTGCCACGACGGGGGGATCTGGGGCCAACGTCCTGACTTTC	CATTGGSGANVLTF
TRBV6-6	many	-	TRBJ2-7	TGTGCCAGCAGTACACGACAGCGAGGAAACTACGAGCAGTACTTC	CASSTRQRGNYEQYF
TRBV7-8	-	-	TRBJ1-5	TGTGCCAGCAGCTTAGAACCCGGGGGCTATCAGCCCCAGCATTTT	CASSLEPGGYQPQHF
TRBV29-1	-	-	TRBJ1-1	TGCAGCGGAGGGGAAACCGGGGGCACTGAAGCTTTCTTT	CSGGETGGTEAFF
TRBV6-2/TRBV6-3	many	TRBD2	TRBJ2-1	TGTGCCAGCAGCAGACTAGCGGGGGGCAAGTTCTACAATGAGCAGTTCTTC	CASSRLAGGKFYNEQFF
TRBV6-2/TRBV6-3	-	-	TRBJ1-2	TGTGCCAGCAGTTACACGGCTAACTATGGCTACACCTTC	CASSYTANYGYTF
TRBV5-1	-	-	TRBJ1-1	TGCGCCAGCAGCAACAGGGAGAACACTGAAGCTTTCTTT	CASSNRENTEAFF
TRBV6-1	many	-	TRBJ1-5	TGTGCCAGCAGTGAAGCCCATGCCTCGAGCAATCAGCCCCAGCATTTT	CASSEAHASSNQPQHF
TRBV7-9	few	-	TRBJ1-2	TGTGCCAGCAGCCCCCGGACATTCAGTAACTATGGCTACACCTTC	CASSPRTFSNYGYTF
TRBV5-6	few	TRBD2	TRBJ2-1	TGTGCCAGCAGTTCAGCGGGGGCCCCTGGGAATGAGCAGTTCTTC	CASSSAGAPGNEQFF
TRBV7-9	many	-	TRBJ2-6	TGTGCCAGCAGCTTAGGGACAGAAGTCCCTGGGGCCAACGTCCTGACTTTC	CASSLGTEVPGANVLTF
TRBV3-1	-	-	TRBJ1-3	TGTGCCAGCCGTAACCCCCTCGTTGGAAACACCATATATTTT	CASRNPLVGNTIYF
TRBV11-1	many	-	TRBJ2-6	TGTGCCAGCAGCTTAGAGGGTCAACTCTCTGGGGCCAACGTCCTGACTTTC	CASSLEGQLSGANVLTF
TRBV19	many	TRBD1	TRBJ2-1	TGTGCCAGTAGTATAGATTCGACAGGGGACATCGAGCAGTTCTTC	CASSIDSTGDIEQFF
TRBV5-1	-	-	TRBJ1-5	TGCGCCAGCAGCTTGGAGGTCGGACAGCCCCAGCATTTT	CASSLEVGQPQHF
TRBV7-9	few	-	TRBJ1-2	TGTGCCAGCAGCTTTTCAACAGGGTTGAATGGCTACACCTTC	CASSFSTGLNGYTF
TRBV20-1	few	-	TRBJ2-3	TGCAGTGCTATTTTTTTGGGTAGGGCAGATACGCAGTATTTT	CSAIFLGRADTQYF
TRBV7-6	many	TRBD1	TRBJ1-1	TGTGCCAGCAGCTTAGGGGGCCGGACAGGTGGGGCAGCTTTCTTT	CASSLGGRTGGAAFF
TRBV18	many	-	TRBJ2-1	TGTGCCAGCTCACTCGGTGGCCAGGACAATGAGCAGTTCTTC	CASSLGGQDNEQFF